This TCR beta chain emerged from a study of T cell responses to AZD1222 COVID-19 vaccine (dated by TCRdb to 2020 to 2023). For the wider study: A total of just over 230 trial participants underwent TCR sequencing, of whom around 200 received two doses of AZD1222 and about 25 received two doses of the MenACWY control vaccine. Trial participants were enrolled into age subgroups of 18-55, 56-69 and 70-plus years, which contained approximately 150, 28 and 58 TCR-sequenced participants, respectively. What the study reported, not specific to this receptor: The 56-69-year group was small, and its depth increase did not reach significance, likely because of low power. Most participants were white British and females outnumbered males, and the authors suggested that clonal diversity may have been underestimated. Spike-specific TCR breadth and depth rose significantly after two AZD1222 doses compared with day 0 and with MenACWY recipients. Nearly half of unique spike-specific TCRs reportedly recognized epitopes outside regions mutated in the B.1.351 and B.1.1.7 variants. Conclusions about previously exposed vaccinees were limited because only six AZD1222 recipients were SARS-CoV-2 seropositive at baseline. Because no day 14 peak-response samples were available, repertoires were characterized only after the peak T cell response. Vaccine-associated CD4 TCRs spanned the whole spike protein, with dominant responses in regions 160-218 and 743-854.

Inclusive of the bounding cysteine and phenylalanine, the CDR3 is 15 residues long. Of all the DNA, just the CDR3 is kept, 45 bases in frame from base 1. Per the germline V gene, SGHTA is the CDR1 and FQGNSA is the CDR2. Between the V and J ends, shortened by 1 base and 7 bases respectively, the junction contains 14 bases. Sample time point, as interpreted from the label and publication: about 28 days (+/-7) after the second vaccine dose. AZD1222 recipients whose second dose came at about 4 weeks and those whose second dose came at about 12 weeks were combined into one group, since spike-specific TCR depth and breadth did not differ between the two schedules. Samples from vaccinated people were obtained from the UK trials COV001 and COV002, which included a single-blind randomized controlled phase 2/3 trial of AZD1222 (ChAdOx1 nCoV-19) in healthy adults. For TCRbeta chain sequencing, PBMC samples from trial participants were taken at day 0 and at day 28 after the second dose.

Remarks on this clone: There is no known antigen for this receptor. Base qualities are not recorded, but no much larger clone differs from it by a single base.

The CDR3 regions of human TCRbeta chains were analyzed by immunosequencing. Per the authors' processing: TCRs in the repertoires were matched against a reference library of SARS-CoV-2-specific TCRs that had been generated with the MIRA antigen-specificity platform. Breadth was defined as the fraction of unique TCRs that were SARS-CoV-2-associated. Depth was defined as the fraction of total T cells that were SARS-CoV-2-associated. Using the MIRA data, each spike-specific TCR was mapped to the spike region that the TCR reacts to and placed in a CD4 or CD8 class. Log10-transformed breadth and depth values were compared by one-way ANOVA with Sidak's multiple comparisons tests. TCRdb carries this immuneACCESS record with in-frame sequences only. Its versions omit some clonotypes, under half of them owing to an unresolved V gene in the studies checked, with the rest unexplained. V, J and clone size are those of that table, while D and trimming were read from the DNA. For this sample there are about 140,000 clones; roughly nine tenths appear just once. Around 10% of the sample is taken by the ten largest.

The sequencing used peripheral blood, collected 28 days after the second AZD1222 dose. The TCR sequence derives from an adult who received the AZD1222 COVID-19 vaccine. The rearrangement combines TRBV7-2 with TRBJ2-1, with TRBD2 perhaps the D gene, on 5 matching bases. The CDR3 protein: CASSLDSGGRNEQFF. The base sequence is TGTGCCAGCAGCTTAGACTCCGGCGGGCGAAATGAGCAGTTCTTC.